These 31 T cell receptor beta chains came from one sample sequenced in a study of blood T cells in healthy people across ages. It was with a sample-barcoded 5' primer and a J-beta primer mix that a second PCR of roughly 7 to 11 cycles was run. TCRdb passed the 5' RACE reads through MiXCR, listing each CDR3 protein once. In the table there are hundreds of thousands of distinct CDR3 sequences, roughly 64% of which are singletons. Sequencing was performed on blood. All receptors come from a man aged 25 to 40 in good health.

This clonotype was seen a handful of times. The chain is built from TRBV7-2 and TRBJ2-7; 7 bases agree with TRBD2. J was trimmed by 4 bases and V by 7 bases; bases with no gene match: 7. This CDR3 is 13 amino acids long. Germline V lookup: CDR1 SGHTA, CDR2 FQGNSA. The CDR3: CASTPTGRYEQYF. The CDR3 bases are TGTGCCAGCACCCCGACCGGGAGGTACGAGCAGTACTTC.

The V gene is TRBV6-2 or TRBV6-3, the J gene TRBJ2-7, with a tentative D call TRBD2 (6 bases). The CDR3 runs to 15 residues. Per the germline V gene, CDR1 is MNHEY and CDR2 is SVGEGT. V was trimmed by 7 bases and J by 2 bases, leaving 18 bases between them. CDR3 nucleotide sequence: TGTGCCAGCAATCAGCCCGGCGGGATAACCTACGAGCAGTACTTC. This encodes CASNQPGGITYEQYF.

This clonotype was counted only a few times. The genes are TRBV6-5 and TRBJ1-4, with a possible D match to TRBD1 (6 bases). Germline CDR1 and CDR2: MNHEY and SVGAGI. CDR3 length: 15 residues. Trimming took off 0 bases at V and 5 bases at J, with 10 bases between the two ends. CDR3 region: CASSYSIRGNEKLFF. For the CDR3, the DNA is TGTGCCAGCAGTTACTCGATCAGGGGAAATGAAAAACTGTTTTTT.

This clonotype turned up a few times. The rearrangement joins TRBV10-3 to TRBJ2-1; no clear D gene. This CDR3 is built from 17 residues. The V and J ends lost 0 bases and 4 bases respectively, with 16 bases between them. Germline lookup yields CDR1 ENHRY and CDR2 SYGVKD. CDR3 amino acids: CAISESGGIGYYNEQFF. The CDR3 nucleotides are TGTGCCATCAGTGAGTCGGGCGGAATAGGATATTACAATGAGCAGTTCTTC.

V gene TRBV7-9 combines with J gene TRBJ2-3, with 9 bases identical to TRBD2. This CDR3 contains 15 residues. Germline lookup yields CDR1 SEHNR and CDR2 FQNEAQ (reference sequence). V trimming: 5 bases; J trimming: 6 bases; junction bases outside the gene matches: 9. The CDR3 bases are TGTGCCAGCAGCACCCAGGGACTAGCAAGTGATACGCAGTATTTT. Encoded protein: CASSTQGLASDTQYF.

The gene calls are TRBV12-5 and TRBJ2-5; possibly TRBD1 or TRBD2 for D (5 bases each). The end of the DNA aligns better with TRBJ2-7, so the J call may be wrong. The CDR3 length is 24 residues. Germline assignment: CDR1 LGHNT and CDR2 FRNRAP. This chain's CDR3 is CASGFSLLGTRPLKFPVVTHEQYF. The CDR3 DNA follows: TGTGCTAGTGGTTTTTCCCTGCTGGGGACCAGGCCTTTGAAATTCCCAGTCGTGACCCACGAGCAGTACTTC.

The chain links TRBV7-2 to TRBJ1-2, with TRBD1 identical over 8 bases. V gave up 3 bases and J gave up 9 bases; unmatched junction bases: 12. Germline loops: CDR1 SGHTA, CDR2 FQGNSA. The CDR3 runs to 15 residues. CDR3 residues: CASSLDRDHRRSYTF. The CDR3 bases are TGTGCCAGCAGCTTGGACAGGGACCATCGTCGTAGCTACACCTTC.

This sequence joins TRBV20-1 and TRBJ2-1; the match to TRBD2 covers 12 bases. CDR3 length: 16 amino acids. Germline V lookup: CDR1 DFQATT, CDR2 SNEGSKA (reference sequence). After removal of 5 bases from V and 8 bases from J, the junction contained 13 bases not matched to a gene. The chain's CDR3 is CSAEEFLAGGGDEQFF. The CDR3 nucleotides read TGCAGTGCTGAGGAATTTCTAGCGGGGGGGGGAGATGAGCAGTTCTTC.

Only a few counts were recorded for this clonotype. V and J are TRBV6-6 and TRBJ2-7; D perhaps matches TRBD2 (6 bases). The CDR3 is made up of 14 amino acids. In germline, CDR1 is MNHNY, CDR2 SVGAGI (reference sequence). V was cut by 5 bases and J by 1 base, with 12 bases left in between. The CDR3 loop is CASSPLRGSYEQYF. The DNA of the CDR3 is TGTGCCAGCAGTCCCCTACGGGGGTCCTACGAGCAGTACTTC.

This clonotype was recorded a few times. The chain links TRBV7-2 to TRBJ2-5; a possible D gene is TRBD2 (5 bases). Germline assignment: CDR1 SGHTA and CDR2 FQGNSA. This CDR3 contains 14 residues. V lost 5 bases, J lost 4 bases, and 14 bases lay in between. CDR3 sequence: CASSTDWMGETQYF. CDR3 coding DNA: TGTGCCAGCAGCACGGACTGGATGGGAGAGACCCAGTACTTC.

The chain links TRBV5-1 to TRBJ1-2, with D perhaps matching TRBD1 (6 bases). This CDR3 region has 15 residues. The V end was cut by 0 bases, the J end by 3 bases, with 12 bases between. Germline V CDR1 and CDR2: SGHRS, YFSETQ. The CDR3 sequence is CASSLERGADYGYTF. Here the CDR3 DNA reads TGCGCCAGCAGCTTGGAGAGGGGGGCGGACTATGGCTACACCTTC. Full variable domain (outside the CDR3, taken from reference TRBV5-1 and TRBJ1-2): KAGVTQTPRYLIKTRGQQVTLSCSPISGHRSVSWYQQTPGQGLQFLFEYFSETQRNKGNFPGRFSGRQFSNSRSEMNVSTLELGDSALYLCASSLERGADYGYTFGSGTRLTVV.

This chain joins TRBV6-2 or TRBV6-3 and TRBJ2-7; 7 nucleotides agree with TRBD2. Germline values: CDR1 MNHEY, CDR2 SVGEGT. CDR3 length: 13 residues. J lost 3 bases, V lost 7 bases, and 6 bases had no gene match. CDR3 sequence (DNA): TGTGCCAGCACCAAGCGGGAAAACTACGAGCAGTACTTC. Residues: CASTKRENYEQYF.

The chain is built from TRBV25-1 and TRBJ2-7, with D perhaps TRBD2 (6 bases). In germline, CDR1 is MGHDK, CDR2 SYGVNS. The CDR3 sequence is 17 residues long. Trimming removed 1 base from V and 5 bases from J, with 21 bases in between. The CDR3 protein is CASSESGGESWPDEQYF. CDR3 DNA sequence: TGTGCCAGCAGTGAATCCGGCGGGGAAAGCTGGCCTGACGAGCAGTACTTC.

The CDR3 reads CASSYLAEPNYGYTF. As DNA, the CDR3 is TGTGCCAGCAGTTACTTGGCGGAACCCAACTATGGCTACACCTTC. The chain combines TRBV6-5 with TRBJ1-2; D is ambiguous. This CDR3 spans 15 amino acids. Germline loops: CDR1 MNHEY, CDR2 SVGAGI. Between the trimmed V and J ends, which lost 1 base and 2 bases, there was a span of 11 bases.

The rearrangement joins TRBV29-1 to TRBJ2-1; a weak D match, TRBD1 (5 bases). The CDR3 loop spans 14 amino acids. Germline V gives CDR1 SQVTM, CDR2 ANQGSEA. V lost 5 bases and J lost 0, with 11 bases in between. The CDR3 here is CSVQGRVSYNEQFF. The CDR3 coding sequence is TGCAGCGTTCAAGGCAGGGTCTCCTACAATGAGCAGTTCTTC.

This chain joins TRBV2 and TRBJ2-7; TRBD1 agrees at 7 bases. CDR1 is SNHLY and CDR2 is FYNNEI in the germline V gene. CDR3 length: 15 residues. The V and J ends lost 1 base and 5 bases, in that order; junction bases with no gene match: 8. The CDR3 region has the DNA TGTGCCAGCAGTGAAGATCGGGGACAGCGCCACGAGCAGTACTTC. As protein: CASSEDRGQRHEQYF.

In regard to this clonotype: A much larger clone lies a single base off, so this may be a read error. The rearrangement joins TRBV20-1 to TRBJ2-1; TRBD2 matches 8 bases. This CDR3 comprises 17 residues. Looked up from germline, CDR1 is DFQATT and CDR2 is SNEGSKA (reference sequence). In DNA, the CDR3 is TGCAGTGTTCCGTCCCCCGGGCGGGGGGCGTACTACAGTGAGCAGTTCTTC. Protein product: CSVPSPGRGAYYSEQFF.

This chain uses TRBV11-2 with TRBJ2-3, with D unclear. This CDR3 spans 14 amino acids. Germline CDR1 reads SGHAT; CDR2 reads FQNNGV. Trimming pared 5 bases from V and 0 bases from J, leaving 9 bases between. The CDR3 region is CASSPLLSTDTQYF. The CDR3 DNA reads as TGTGCCAGCAGCCCGCTTTTGAGCACAGATACGCAGTATTTT.

This clonotype occurred a few times. This chain links TRBV3-1 with TRBJ1-2; the D gene is possibly TRBD1 (5 bases). CDR3 length equals 16 residues. V was clipped by 0 bases and J by 8 bases, with 19 bases between them. Germline V CDR1 and CDR2: LGHDT, YNNKEL (reference sequence). CDR3 in amino acids: CASSQDTVDRSLGYTF. The CDR3 DNA sequence: TGTGCCAGCAGCCAAGATACGGTCGACAGATCTCTGGGCTACACCTTC.

Details on this clonotype: At one end, the junction sequence differs from germline, possibly due to a read error. The genes are TRBV5-1 and TRBJ1-1; a possible D gene is TRBD1 (5 bases). Per germline, CDR1 SGHRS and CDR2 YFSETQ. CDR3 size: 14 residues. The CDR3: CASSLDLGVTGAFF. CDR3 DNA sequence: TGCGCCAGCAGCTTGGATTTGGGGGTCACTGGAGCTTTCTTT.

The chain combines TRBV6-2 or TRBV6-3 with TRBJ1-1; the D is unclear. Per germline, CDR1 MNHEY and CDR2 SVGEGT. The CDR3 covers 15 residues. The germline V and J ends were trimmed by 3 bases and 5 bases, with 16 bases remaining between them. CDR3 residues: CASSYVMRERTEAFF. The CDR3 DNA reads as TGTGCCAGCAGTTATGTAATGAGGGAGCGGACTGAAGCTTTCTTT.

Only a few counts were recorded for this clonotype. The chain couples TRBV29-1 to TRBJ2-1; D gene unclear. CDR3 size: 13 residues. Trimming stripped 3 bases from V and 0 bases from J, with 6 bases between. Germline V gene sequence: CDR1 SQVTM, CDR2 ANQGSEA. The DNA of the CDR3 is TGCAGCGTTGACACATTCTCCTACAATGAGCAGTTCTTC. Its translation is CSVDTFSYNEQFF.

The J gene is TRBJ2-7, the V gene TRBV9; D not certain. The CDR3 covers 15 residues. Germline CDR1 reads SGDLS; CDR2 reads YYNGEE. V lost 4 bases to trimming and J lost 2 bases, with 16 bases between them. CDR3 DNA sequence: TGTGCCAGCAGCCCTCGATCCACGAAGACCTACGAGCAGTACTTC. This sequence encodes CASSPRSTKTYEQYF.

The V call is TRBV28, the J call TRBJ2-7, with D tentatively TRBD2 (5 bases). CDR1 is MDHEN and CDR2 is SYDVKM in the germline V gene. V dropped 6 bases and J dropped 4 bases, with 16 bases sitting between them. This CDR3 has 14 residues. CDR3 sequence: CASRGSSTPYEQYF. CDR3 nucleotides: TGTGCCAGCAGAGGCTCTAGCACCCCGTACGAGCAGTACTTC.

The V and J genes are TRBV4-3 and TRBJ2-7, with D hard to call. This CDR3 spans 13 amino acids. The germline gives CDR1 LGHNA, CDR2 YSLEER. V was cut by 0 bases and J by 10 bases, with 13 bases left in between. The CDR3 DNA sequence: TGCGCCAGCAGCCAAGAACGGCAAACACCTCAGTACTTC. It codes for CASSQERQTPQYF.

The chain carries TRBV29-1 and TRBJ2-1; 9 nucleotides line up with TRBD2. Germline V CDR1 and CDR2: SQVTM, ANQGSEA. This CDR3 has 14 residues. V trimming: 4 bases; J trimming: 8 bases; junction bases outside the gene matches: 9. CDR3 sequence reads: CSVVRGLAGDEQFF. CDR3 DNA: TGCAGCGTTGTGAGGGGACTAGCTGGAGATGAGCAGTTCTTC.

This clonotype was detected a few times. The chain couples TRBV5-1 to TRBJ2-1; tentatively, D is TRBD1 (6 bases). This CDR3 has 15 residues. V lost 4 bases and J lost 2, with 13 bases in between. From germline, CDR1 is SGHRS and CDR2 YFSETQ. CDR3 bases: TGCGCCAGCAGCCCATCCGACAGGACCTACAATGAGCAGTTCTTC. Protein sequence: CASSPSDRTYNEQFF.

This clonotype was detected ten times or more. Written as DNA, the CDR3 is TGCAGTGCCAACGACAGGGGGTTGGGGGAGCAGTACTTC. Protein product: CSANDRGLGEQYF. The V gene is TRBV20-1, the J gene TRBJ2-7; 9 bases map to TRBD1. The CDR3 has 13 amino acids. Germline values: CDR1 DFQATT, CDR2 SNEGSKA (reference sequence). V was clipped by 6 bases and J by 7 bases; unmatched bases: 10.

Written as DNA, the CDR3 is TGCAGTGCTCGGGGGGGCTTAGCCAAAAACATTCAGTACTTC. Residues: CSARGGLAKNIQYF. The chain carries TRBV20-1 and TRBJ2-4, with TRBD2 identical over 8 bases. Germline lookup yields CDR1 DFQATT and CDR2 SNEGSKA (reference sequence). V gave up 5 bases and J gave up 0 bases; unmatched junction bases: 3. The CDR3 contains 14 residues.

The chain couples TRBV29-1 to TRBJ2-2, with 8 bases matching TRBD2. Germline CDR1 SQVTM, CDR2 ANQGSEA. This CDR3 region has 14 residues. Unmatched junction bases numbered 5, after V lost 4 bases and J lost 4 bases. The CDR3 spells CSVGTGGGTGELFF. As DNA, the CDR3 is TGCAGCGTTGGAACGGGAGGGGGCACCGGGGAGCTGTTTTTT.

The chain has TRBV20-1 and TRBJ2-5; 9 positions match TRBD2. The CDR3 extends over 13 amino acids. CDR1 DFQATT and CDR2 SNEGSKA come from the germline V gene (reference sequence). The junction had 3 bases not matched to a gene; V was cut back by 3 bases and J by 4 bases. The CDR3 is CSASAAGGETQYF. The CDR3, as DNA: TGCAGTGCTAGTGCAGCGGGAGGAGAGACCCAGTACTTC.